Listed below are T cell receptor beta chains from one sample, sequenced in a study. One entry per CDR3 protein, called by TCRdb with MiXCR from the RT-PCR reads. The sample includes hundreds of thousands of distinct CDR3 sequences, 14% of them seen just once. What was sequenced was memory CD4+ T cells from blood. The receptors derive from a female donor in good health, serving as a healthy control. CDR3s include the opening cysteine and the closing phenylalanine or tryptophan. The D gene is left open where the match is weak. Clone sizes are given selectively: once, few, many, or a class where the clone is expanded.

V gene: TRBV12-3/TRBV12-4; clone size: .; D gene: .; J gene: TRBJ2-2; CDR3 protein: CASRSAGTGELFF; CDR3 DNA: TGTGCCAGCAGATCCGCAGGGACCGGGGAGCTGTTTTTT
V gene: TRBV7-2; clone size: .; D gene: .; J gene: TRBJ2-1; CDR3 protein: CASSLAGPVDEQFF; CDR3 DNA: TGTGCCAGCAGCTTAGCGGGACCTGTTGATGAGCAGTTCTTC
V gene: TRBV15; clone size: few; D gene: TRBD1; J gene: TRBJ1-2; CDR3 protein: CATSRPRDREVRGYTF; CDR3 DNA: TGTGCCACCAGCAGACCCCGGGACAGGGAGGTGCGCGGCTACACCTTC
V gene: TRBV5-1; clone size: .; D gene: TRBD2; J gene: TRBJ2-1; CDR3 protein: CASSLGTFAGRGNEQFF; CDR3 DNA: TGCGCCAGCAGCTTGGGAACATTTGCGGGGAGGGGCAATGAGCAGTTCTTC
V gene: TRBV28; clone size: .; D gene: .; J gene: TRBJ2-1; CDR3 protein: CASTRWGSGEQFF; CDR3 DNA: TGTGCCAGCACCAGATGGGGTTCGGGTGAGCAGTTCTTC
V gene: TRBV29-1; clone size: few; D gene: .; J gene: TRBJ1-1; CDR3 protein: CSVQGFMNTEAFF; CDR3 DNA: TGCAGCGTTCAGGGCTTTATGAACACTGAAGCTTTCTTT
V gene: TRBV5-1; clone size: .; D gene: .; J gene: TRBJ2-5; CDR3 protein: CASSFMSGGQETQYF; CDR3 DNA: TGCGCCAGCAGCTTCATGTCTGGGGGTCAAGAGACCCAGTACTTC
V gene: TRBV3-1; clone size: many; D gene: .; J gene: TRBJ2-2; CDR3 protein: CASSNRGELFF; CDR3 DNA: TGTGCCAGCAGCAACCGGGGGGAGCTGTTTTTT
V gene: TRBV20-1; clone size: few; D gene: TRBD2; J gene: TRBJ2-1; CDR3 protein: CSGLAGGPDEQFF; CDR3 DNA: TGCAGTGGTCTAGCGGGAGGGCCCGATGAGCAGTTCTTC
V gene: TRBV9; clone size: few; D gene: .; J gene: TRBJ2-2; CDR3 protein: CASSVGGGYTGELFF; CDR3 DNA: TGTGCCAGCAGCGTAGGTGGCGGGTACACCGGGGAGCTGTTTTTT
V gene: TRBV29-1; clone size: .; D gene: TRBD2; J gene: TRBJ2-5; CDR3 protein: CSAWTSEETQYF; CDR3 DNA: TGCAGCGCATGGACTAGCGAAGAGACCCAGTACTTC
V gene: TRBV11-1; clone size: few; D gene: .; J gene: TRBJ2-1; CDR3 protein: CASSPSGGEQFF; CDR3 DNA: TGTGCCAGCAGCCCCTCAGGCGGTGAGCAGTTCTTC
V gene: TRBV19; clone size: .; D gene: .; J gene: TRBJ1-2; CDR3 protein: CASSTALRPSESYTF; CDR3 DNA: TGTGCCAGTAGTACAGCGCTAAGGCCCTCGGAAAGCTACACCTTC
V gene: TRBV28; clone size: few; D gene: TRBD1; J gene: TRBJ2-7; CDR3 protein: CASSSPGQGLSYEQYF; CDR3 DNA: TGTGCCAGCAGCTCCCCTGGACAGGGCCTCTCCTACGAGCAGTACTTC
V gene: TRBV6-6; clone size: few; D gene: .; J gene: TRBJ1-1; CDR3 protein: CASSYSKGVNTEAFF; CDR3 DNA: TGTGCCAGCAGTTATTCGAAGGGGGTGAACACTGAAGCTTTCTTT
V gene: TRBV3-1; clone size: few; D gene: TRBD2; J gene: TRBJ2-5; CDR3 protein: CASSQGGLAGQETQYF; CDR3 DNA: TGTGCCAGCAGCCAAGGGGGGCTAGCGGGCCAAGAGACCCAGTACTTC
V gene: TRBV7-3; clone size: few; D gene: .; J gene: TRBJ2-2; CDR3 protein: CASSLMGVNTGELFF; CDR3 DNA: TGTGCCAGCAGCTTAATGGGGGTTAACACCGGGGAGCTGTTTTTT
V gene: TRBV2; clone size: few; D gene: TRBD1; J gene: TRBJ1-4; CDR3 protein: CASSDRGREKLFF; CDR3 DNA: TGTGCCAGCAGTGACAGGGGGCGTGAAAAACTGTTTTTT
V gene: TRBV11-2; clone size: .; D gene: .; J gene: TRBJ1-1; CDR3 protein: CASVSAGREAFF; CDR3 DNA: TGTGCCAGCGTTAGTGCAGGACGAGAAGCTTTCTTT
V gene: TRBV20-1; clone size: few; D gene: .; J gene: TRBJ1-5; CDR3 protein: CSATQDIYFRPQHF; CDR3 DNA: TGCAGTGCCACGCAGGACATTTATTTTAGGCCCCAGCATTTT
V gene: TRBV7-9; clone size: few; D gene: .; J gene: TRBJ1-1; CDR3 protein: CASSNDNRAAEAFF; CDR3 DNA: TGTGCCAGCAGCAACGACAACCGGGCCGCTGAAGCTTTCTTT
V gene: TRBV24-1; clone size: .; D gene: .; J gene: TRBJ2-1; CDR3 protein: CATSDPPREHEQFF; CDR3 DNA: TGTGCCACCAGTGATCCCCCTCGGGAGCATGAGCAGTTCTTC
V gene: TRBV7-7; clone size: few; D gene: .; J gene: TRBJ2-2; CDR3 protein: CASSLGRPGEGELFF; CDR3 DNA: TGTGCTAGCAGCTTAGGACGACCCGGGGAAGGGGAGCTGTTTTTT
V gene: TRBV12-3/TRBV12-4; clone size: many; D gene: .; J gene: TRBJ2-3; CDR3 protein: CASKRGIGADTQYF; CDR3 DNA: TGTGCCAGCAAAAGAGGGATAGGGGCAGATACGCAGTATTTT
V gene: TRBV29-1; clone size: .; D gene: TRBD1; J gene: TRBJ1-4; CDR3 protein: CSVVGQGANEKLFF; CDR3 DNA: TGCAGCGTCGTCGGACAGGGGGCTAATGAAAAACTGTTTTTT
V gene: TRBV6-1; clone size: few; D gene: .; J gene: TRBJ1-5; CDR3 protein: CASATGGDQPQHF; CDR3 DNA: TGTGCCAGCGCGACAGGAGGGGATCAGCCCCAGCATTTT
V gene: TRBV29-1; clone size: few; D gene: .; J gene: TRBJ1-2; CDR3 protein: CSVDKGGAKGYTF; CDR3 DNA: TGCAGCGTTGATAAGGGGGGCGCGAAGGGCTACACCTTC
V gene: TRBV20-1; clone size: few; D gene: .; J gene: TRBJ2-1; CDR3 protein: CSAREGTALNEQFF; CDR3 DNA: TGCAGTGCCAGGGAAGGGACGGCGCTCAATGAGCAGTTCTTC
V gene: TRBV10-3; clone size: many; D gene: .; J gene: TRBJ1-3; CDR3 protein: CAISDQTSSGNTIYF; CDR3 DNA: TGTGCCATCAGTGATCAGACGAGCTCTGGAAACACCATATATTTT
V gene: TRBV4-1; clone size: few; D gene: TRBD2; J gene: TRBJ2-3; CDR3 protein: CASSQAPPAGGSTDTQYF; CDR3 DNA: TGCGCCAGCAGCCAAGCTCCCCCAGCGGGGGGATCCACAGATACGCAGTATTTT
V gene: TRBV5-1; clone size: few; D gene: TRBD1; J gene: TRBJ1-5; CDR3 protein: CASSLAGQPNQPQHF; CDR3 DNA: TGCGCCAGCAGCTTGGCGGGACAGCCCAATCAGCCCCAGCATTTT
V gene: TRBV20-1; clone size: .; D gene: .; J gene: TRBJ2-4; CDR3 protein: CSALEGGNKNIQYF; CDR3 DNA: TGCAGTGCCCTTGAGGGGGGAAACAAAAACATTCAGTACTTC
V gene: TRBV27; clone size: .; D gene: .; J gene: TRBJ2-1; CDR3 protein: CASSPPGILNNEQFF; CDR3 DNA: TGTGCCAGCAGTCCCCCCGGGATACTAAACAATGAGCAGTTCTTC
V gene: TRBV11-3; clone size: .; D gene: .; J gene: TRBJ2-3; CDR3 protein: CASSLVWQGSDTQYF; CDR3 DNA: TGTGCCAGCAGCTTAGTGTGGCAGGGGTCAGATACGCAGTATTTT
V gene: TRBV11-2; clone size: .; D gene: .; J gene: TRBJ2-1; CDR3 protein: CASSYGGRRQFF; CDR3 DNA: TGTGCCAGCAGTTATGGCGGTAGGAGGCAGTTCTTC
V gene: TRBV18; clone size: few; D gene: .; J gene: TRBJ2-7; CDR3 protein: CASSADREGQYF; CDR3 DNA: TGTGCCAGCTCAGCGGACAGGGAGGGGCAGTACTTC
V gene: TRBV5-8; clone size: .; D gene: .; J gene: TRBJ1-1; CDR3 protein: CASAGARGNTEAFF; CDR3 DNA: TGTGCCAGCGCGGGGGCGAGAGGTAACACTGAAGCTTTCTTT
V gene: TRBV24-1; clone size: many; D gene: .; J gene: TRBJ2-7; CDR3 protein: CATSERGYEQYF; CDR3 DNA: TGTGCCACCAGTGAGCGAGGGTACGAGCAGTACTTC
V gene: TRBV13; clone size: .; D gene: .; J gene: TRBJ1-1; CDR3 protein: CASSLERVEAFF; CDR3 DNA: TGTGCCAGCAGCTTAGAACGAGTTGAAGCTTTCTTT
V gene: TRBV7-3; clone size: many; D gene: .; J gene: TRBJ1-4; CDR3 protein: CASSPSGNGNEKLFF; CDR3 DNA: TGTGCCAGCAGTCCCTCAGGGAATGGGAATGAAAAACTGTTTTTT
V gene: TRBV15; clone size: few; D gene: TRBD1; J gene: TRBJ1-2; CDR3 protein: CATSNIRDRGRSYGYTF; CDR3 DNA: TGTGCCACCAGCAATATTCGGGACAGGGGGCGCAGCTATGGCTACACCTTC